The rows below give T cell receptor beta chains drawn from one sample of a study of neurological immune-mediated disorders. TCRdb redid the calling of the 5' RACE reads with MiXCR, one entry per CDR3 protein. The sample lists 46,000 or so distinct CDR3 sequences, less than 5% occurring once. The sequencing sample was made of PBMCs. These receptors were obtained from an older woman with multiple sclerosis. The conserved cysteine and the conserved F or W are not part of the CDR3 here.

CDR3 length	V gene	J gene	CDR3 protein
15	TRBV7-2	TRBJ2-3	ASRQRLAGDLTDTQY
12	TRBV29-1	TRBJ2-3	SVVKAGGLDTQY
14	TRBV24-1	TRBJ2-1	ATSDSERGSYNEQF
11	TRBV10-3	TRBJ2-1	AISDRPAGEQF
13	TRBV11-3	TRBJ1-5	ASSSLWAPPRTQH
14	TRBV5-6	TRBJ1-4	ASSLVDWSANEKLF
12	TRBV6-6	TRBJ1-5	ASSYRDRDQPQH
12	TRBV10-3	TRBJ1-3	AITREYSGNTIY
12	TRBV30	TRBJ2-1	AWSRLAGNNEQF
11	TRBV5-1	TRBJ2-5	ASSLSGEETQY
7	TRBV30	TRBJ1-2	ACHYGYT
12	TRBV20-1	TRBJ1-1	SALPPGRRSEAF
11	TRBV20-1	TRBJ1-5	SAGGGLNQPQH
11	TRBV29-1	TRBJ2-2	SVILDEAGELF
13	TRBV2	TRBJ2-1	ASSELAGGVDEQF
12	TRBV7-2	TRBJ2-1	ASSYSIPHNEQF
13	TRBV7-2	TRBJ1-2	ASSFGGQGVGGYT
11	TRBV4-1	TRBJ2-5	ASSQVRAETQY
11	TRBV4-1	TRBJ2-7	ASSRQEYYEQY
11	TRBV6-1	TRBJ1-1	ASRGTANTEAF
14	TRBV4-3	TRBJ1-5	ASSQDLGQGPQPQH
13	TRBV6-6	TRBJ1-5	ASMGQAYSNQPQH
12	TRBV7-2	TRBJ2-5	ASSVDYVEETQY
11	TRBV20-1	TRBJ2-3	SAKRTGQYTQY
11	TRBV5-8	TRBJ1-1	ASSLVRDTEAF
12	TRBV3-1	TRBJ1-2	ASSQEPPGYGYT
11	TRBV6-5	TRBJ1-6	ASKRGRQGPLN
12	TRBV7-8	TRBJ2-1	ASSFGTNYNEQF
12	TRBV20-1	TRBJ1-5	SARARGDGQPQH
14	TRBV20-1	TRBJ2-1	SARSHSGGGYNEQF
12	TRBV20-1	TRBJ2-1	SASGDLTYNEQF
14	TRBV20-1	TRBJ1-4	SASDRDGAGNEKLF
12	TRBV9	TRBJ2-1	ASSGGDGGNEQF
11	TRBV4-3	TRBJ2-2	ASSQDASGELF
13	TRBV7-8	TRBJ2-1	ASSLRDRGYNEQF
11	TRBV7-9	TRBJ1-1	ASSLQANTEAF
12	TRBV10-3	TRBJ2-5	AIRRTGGGETQY
9	TRBV20-1	TRBJ1-2	SAGQAYGYT
10	TRBV11-2	TRBJ1-1	ASSLANTEAF
14	TRBV18	TRBJ2-1	ASSPQQGGSYNEQF
9	TRBV20-1	TRBJ2-5	SARDSLTQY
9	TRBV20-1	TRBJ2-3	SASGTHTQY
12	TRBV10-3	TRBJ1-2	AFRTGGLLNGYT
12	TRBV20-1	TRBJ2-1	SASPTGVDNEQF
12	TRBV7-2	TRBJ2-3	ASKRLAAGDTQY
14	TRBV20-1	TRBJ2-5	SASTLAGGLQETQY
12	TRBV10-2	TRBJ1-1	ASSEGRAVGEAF
13	TRBV29-1	TRBJ2-3	SVDPSGQRTDTQY
12	TRBV29-1	TRBJ1-5	SVEFMAGNQPQH
14	TRBV15	TRBJ2-3	ATSRGQGGLTDTQY
14	TRBV12-5	TRBJ2-1	ASGLVLGQEPNEQF
13	TRBV4-3	TRBJ1-4	ASSQKGQGDEKLF
12	TRBV10-3	TRBJ2-7	AIRGDRITYEQY